Below, 16 T cell receptor beta chains from the same sample are listed, as sequenced in a study of T-cell reconstitution after alpha-beta-depleted transplantation in children. TCRbeta library construction was performed incorporating unique molecular identifiers. TCRdb fed the PCR reads into MiXCR, producing one record per CDR3 protein. Of about 440,000 distinct CDR3 sequences listed, about 45% were seen once; the top ten hold under 35%. Sequencing was performed on PBMCs, taken before TCRalphabeta/CD19-depleted stem cell transplant. These receptors were obtained from a girl aged 2 to 9 with aplastic anemia, due to receive a stem cell transplant.

The chain couples TRBV7-2 to TRBJ2-1; 10 bases line up with TRBD2. The CDR3 consists of 14 residues. CDR1 and CDR2 (germline): SGHTA, FQGNSA. With 5 bases clipped from V and 10 bases from J, the junction kept 8 bases outside the gene matches. The CDR3 protein is CASSVTGTSEEQFF. The CDR3 coding sequence is TGTGCCAGCAGCGTTACAGGGACTAGCGAGGAGCAGTTCTTC.

This clonotype was recorded many times. The V and J genes are TRBV9 and TRBJ1-5, with TRBD1 matching 8 bases. Germline V gene sequence: CDR1 SGDLS, CDR2 YYNGEE. The CDR3 runs 15 residues. The V gene end was trimmed by 4 bases and the J gene end by 8 bases; junction bases not matched to a gene: 11. CDR3 DNA sequence: TGTGCCAGCAGCCCCCAGTCAGGGGGCGGGGAGCCCCAGCATTTT. Protein sequence: CASSPQSGGGEPQHF.

The gene calls are TRBV9 and TRBJ1-6; no clear D. Germline V gene lookup returns CDR1 SGDLS and CDR2 YYNGEE. The CDR3 runs 13 residues. V lost 5 bases and J lost 7, with 10 bases in between. Here the CDR3 reads CASSGPGNSPLHF. CDR3 nucleotide sequence: TGTGCCAGCAGTGGACCGGGGAATTCACCCCTCCACTTT.

The genes are TRBV9 and TRBJ2-1; 7 bases align to TRBD2. Germline CDR1 is SGDLS and CDR2 is YYNGEE. CDR3 length: 16 amino acids. V lost 3 bases and J lost 4; bases outside the gene matches: 10. Written as DNA, the CDR3 is TGTGCCAGCAGCGCTGGGGGGGAACTCTCTTACAATGAGCAGTTCTTC. Translation gives CASSAGGELSYNEQFF.

This clonotype was seen more than once but under ten times. This chain uses TRBV6-1 with TRBJ1-5; TRBD1 matches at 7 bases. This CDR3 has 17 amino acids. Unmatched junction bases numbered 10, after V lost 3 bases and J lost 2 bases. Germline CDR1 reads MNHNS; CDR2 reads SASEGT. CDR3 protein: CASSDPGGGTGNQPQHF. The DNA of the CDR3 is TGTGCCAGCAGTGACCCGGGAGGTGGGACAGGCAATCAGCCCCAGCATTTT.

This clonotype was counted once. The J gene is TRBJ2-2, the V gene TRBV28, with 9 bases that match TRBD1. The CDR3 has 15 residues. Germline-derived CDR1 and CDR2 are MDHEN and SYDVKM. The ends lost 5 bases at V and 5 bases at J; junction bases unmatched: 6. The CDR3 is CASSQTGGVTGELFF. As DNA, the CDR3 is TGTGCCAGCAGTCAAACAGGGGGCGTTACCGGGGAGCTGTTTTTT.

This clonotype was detected only a few times. The V gene is TRBV6-2 or TRBV6-3, the J gene TRBJ1-1, with D tentatively TRBD1 (6 bases). Trimming shortened V by 7 bases and J by 3 bases, and 9 bases separated the two germline ends. Germline V gene lookup returns CDR1 MNHEY and CDR2 SVGEGT. This CDR3 has 12 amino acids. CDR3 loop: CASKDSYTEAFF. Written as DNA, the CDR3 is TGTGCCAGCAAGGACAGTTACACTGAAGCTTTCTTT.

The table lists this clonotype with many counts. The chain couples TRBV30 to TRBJ2-3, with a possible D match to TRBD2 (5 bases). Germline CDR1 is GTSNPN and CDR2 is SVGIG (reference sequence). CDR3 length: 14 amino acids. Trimming took 3 bases from V and 4 from J, leaving 14 bases between them. The CDR3 bases are TGTGCCTGGAGCATACTAGGTCGGGCAGATACGCAGTATTTT. Translated: CAWSILGRADTQYF.

This clonotype was seen only a few times. CDR3 residues: CASSHLPGQGDEKLFF. The CDR3 DNA reads as TGTGCCAGCAGCCATTTACCGGGACAGGGAGATGAAAAACTGTTTTTT. The chain carries TRBV14 and TRBJ1-4; 9 bases fit TRBD1. The V gene end was trimmed by 3 bases and the J gene end by 6 bases; junction bases not matched to a gene: 8. This CDR3 is 16 amino acids long. Germline V gene sequence: CDR1 SGHDN, CDR2 FVKESK.

The V and J genes are TRBV3-1 and TRBJ2-7, with D perhaps matching TRBD1 (5 bases). The CDR3 consists of 13 residues. The V end was cut by 4 bases, the J end by 6 bases, with 13 bases between. In germline, CDR1 is LGHDT, CDR2 YNNKEL (reference sequence). The CDR3 here is CASSRQGFREQYF. The DNA for the CDR3 is TGTGCCAGCAGCCGTCAGGGTTTCCGCGAGCAGTACTTC.

J is TRBJ1-2 and V is TRBV7-2; D uncertain. Trimming cost V 5 bases and J 3 bases, with 4 bases left between them. CDR3 length: 11 residues. The germline V gene encodes CDR1 SGHTA and CDR2 FQGNSA. The CDR3 region is CASSPHYGYTF. The CDR3 DNA reads TGTGCCAGCAGCCCCCACTATGGCTACACCTTC.

This chain links TRBV20-1 with TRBJ1-1, with 7 bases lining up with TRBD1. Germline V gives CDR1 DFQATT, CDR2 SNEGSKA (reference sequence). V shed 7 bases and J 0 bases; nucleotides not matched to a gene: 5. CDR3 length: 13 amino acids. This CDR3 reads CSGGQEMNTEAFF. The CDR3 nucleotides read TGCAGTGGTGGACAGGAGATGAACACTGAAGCTTTCTTT.

In this sample, this clonotype turned up many times. The V call is TRBV28, the J call TRBJ2-3; 7 bases align to TRBD1. Germline-derived CDR1 and CDR2 are MDHEN and SYDVKM. This CDR3 is built from 16 residues. J gave up 2 bases and V 3 bases, and 8 bases lay outside the gene matches. CDR3 loop: CASSFRTGPPTDTQYF. CDR3 sequence (DNA): TGTGCCAGCAGTTTCCGGACAGGACCCCCCACAGATACGCAGTATTTT.

This clonotype was counted many times. Sequence at one end of the junction differs from germline and may be a read error. This chain connects TRBV7-7 to TRBJ2-1, with D hard to call. Germline assignment: CDR1 SSHAT and CDR2 FNYEAQ (reference sequence). The CDR3 length is 13 residues. The CDR3 DNA reads TGTGCTAGCAGCTTAGTAGGTTACAATGAGCAGTTCTTC. As protein: CASSLVGYNEQFF.

The sample holds a few counts of this clonotype. V usage is TRBV4-2 and J usage is TRBJ2-7, with unresolved D. The CDR3 spans 13 residues. Trimming removed 0 bases from V and 0 bases from J, with 3 bases in between. The V gene's germline CDR1 is LGHNA and CDR2 YNFKEQ. The CDR3 loop reads CASSQEGSYEQYF. The CDR3 nucleotides read TGTGCCAGCAGCCAAGAGGGCTCCTACGAGCAGTACTTC.

The V and J genes are TRBV20-1 and TRBJ2-3, with a tentative D call TRBD1 (5 bases). V was trimmed by 6 bases and J by 4 bases, leaving 23 bases between them. CDR3 length: 16 residues. CDR1 and CDR2 from the germline V gene are DFQATT and SNEGSKA (reference sequence). The CDR3, as DNA: TGCAGTGCCAGAAGCTGGGCAGGGATAATATCAGATACGCAGTATTTT. Protein: CSARSWAGIISDTQYF.